A single sample gave rise to the 30 T cell receptor beta chains below, sequenced in a study of blood T cell repertoires in COVID-19. Here immunoSEQ multiplex PCR was the method, and the copy in TCRdb shows in-frame clones only, minus some. The sample lists over 200,000 clones; roughly 80% were seen once. The sequencing sample was made of peripheral blood. All receptors come from an elderly woman with active or convalescent COVID-19.

The chain recombines TRBV4-1 with TRBJ2-7; TRBD1 might be the D (7 bases). Trimming shortened V by 0 bases and J by 0 bases, and 12 bases separated the two germline ends. Germline V gene data show CDR1 as MGHRA and CDR2 as YSYEKL. This CDR3 contains 16 residues. CDR3 coding DNA: TGCGCCAGCAGCCAAGAGGGGGGACAGAACTCCTACGAGCAGTACTTC. It is translated as CASSQEGGQNSYEQYF.

The chain recombines TRBV3-1 (or the pseudogene TRBV3-2) with TRBJ2-2; D perhaps matches TRBD1 (6 bases). Per the germline V gene, CDR1 is LGHDT and CDR2 is YNNKEL (reference sequence). This CDR3 is 12 amino acids long. The CDR3 loop reads CAGQTNTGELFF. The DNA for the CDR3 is TGTGCTGGACAGACGAACACCGGGGAGCTGTTTTTT.

The V and J genes are TRBV12-5 and TRBJ2-1; D gene ambiguous. Germline CDR1 LGHNT, CDR2 FRNRAP. This CDR3 is built from 14 residues. With 7 bases removed from V and 2 bases from J, the gap between germline ends came to 12 bases. Here the CDR3 reads CASAKSEAYNEQFF. CDR3 DNA: TGTGCTAGTGCCAAAAGCGAGGCCTACAATGAGCAGTTCTTC.

The rearrangement joins TRBV14 to TRBJ1-1, with D possibly TRBD1 on 5 matching bases. The CDR3 is 14 amino acids. Deletions cut 4 bases from V and 3 bases from J, with 12 bases between. Germline V gene lookup returns CDR1 SGHDN and CDR2 FVKESK. The CDR3 is CASSPRPGDTEAFF. The CDR3 DNA sequence: TGTGCCAGCAGCCCCCGACCGGGGGACACTGAAGCTTTCTTT.

The gene calls are TRBV18 and TRBJ1-1; TRBD1 aligns across 7 bases. This CDR3 contains 15 residues. V dropped 4 bases and J dropped 3; count of bases not matched to a gene: 8. CDR1 KGHSH and CDR2 LQKENI come from the germline V gene. CDR3 loop: CASSQRLGTDTEAFF. The CDR3 nucleotides read TGTGCCAGCTCACAAAGGCTCGGGACAGACACTGAAGCTTTCTTT. Together with reference TRBV18 and TRBJ1-1, the CDR3 gives the full variable domain: NAGVMQNPRHLVRRRGQEARLRCSPMKGHSHVYWYRQLPEEGLKFMVYLQKENIIDESGMPKERFSAEFPKEGPSILRIQQVVRGDSAAYFCASSQRLGTDTEAFFGQGTRLTVV.

The chain has TRBV19 and TRBJ1-4, with D uncertain. Germline V lookup: CDR1 LNHDA, CDR2 SQIVND (reference sequence). Trimming took off 0 bases at V and 8 bases at J, with 7 bases between the two ends. The CDR3 totals 13 residues. CDR3 amino acids: CASSIDPGEKLFF. The CDR3, as DNA: TGTGCCAGTAGTATAGATCCGGGGGAAAAACTGTTTTTT.

The chain couples TRBV28 to TRBJ2-1; possibly TRBD2 for D (6 bases). Germline CDR1 is MDHEN and CDR2 is SYDVKM. V lost 6 bases and J lost 5, with 14 bases in between. This CDR3 comprises 14 residues. The CDR3 loop is CASSSGSLNNEQFF. CDR3 DNA: TGTGCCAGCAGCTCCGGGAGCCTCAACAATGAGCAGTTCTTC.

This CDR3 is CSVEVGDWLGANVLTF. The CDR3 DNA reads as TGCAGCGTTGAAGTTGGGGACTGGCTGGGGGCCAACGTCCTGACTTTC. The chain couples TRBV29-1 to TRBJ2-6; possible D gene TRBD2, 6 bases. Germline V gene sequence: CDR1 SQVTM, CDR2 ANQGSEA. V was cut by 1 base and J by 4 bases, with 14 bases left in between. The CDR3 is 16 amino acids. Together with reference TRBV29-1 and TRBJ2-6, the CDR3 gives the full variable domain: SAVISQKPSRDICQRGTSLTIQCQVDSQVTMMFWYRQQPGQSLTLIATANQGSEATYESGFVIDKFPISRPNLTFSTLTVSNMSPEDSSIYLCSVEVGDWLGANVLTFGAGSRLTVL.

This clone was counted only a few times. The chain combines TRBV7-8 with TRBJ2-1, with 9 bases fitting TRBD1. CDR1 SGHVS and CDR2 FQNEAQ come from the germline V gene. The CDR3 is 13 amino acids. V gave up 4 bases and J gave up 9 bases; unmatched junction bases: 4. CDR3 residues: CASSWGQGGEQFF. The CDR3 bases are TGTGCCAGCAGCTGGGGACAGGGAGGTGAGCAGTTCTTC.

The gene calls are TRBV28 and TRBJ2-2; 8 nucleotides agree with TRBD1. The CDR3 has 12 amino acids. Trimming cost V 4 bases and J 13 bases; bases outside gene matches: 5. Germline V gives CDR1 MDHEN, CDR2 SYDVKM. The CDR3 DNA follows: TGTGCCAGCAGTTCACTCAGGGGGCGGCTGTTTTTT. Residues: CASSSLRGRLFF.

The CDR3 DNA follows: TGTGCCAGCAGTGAAGGCCCAGGGGCCGCCTACGAGCAGTACTTC. This sequence encodes CASSEGPGAAYEQYF. The J gene is TRBJ2-7, the V gene TRBV2; D may be TRBD1 (6 bases). CDR1 is SNHLY and CDR2 is FYNNEI in the germline V gene. CDR3 length: 15 residues. V lost 1 base and J 2 bases, leaving 12 bases between the germline ends.

The chain is built from TRBV9 and TRBJ2-5; D unresolved. The germline CDR1 and CDR2 sequences are SGDLS and YYNGEE. Trimming left V 4 bases short and J 1 base short, with 8 bases between. The CDR3 is 13 residues long. CDR3 region: CASSSRSQETQYF. The CDR3 DNA reads TGTGCCAGCAGCTCGAGGTCCCAAGAGACCCAGTACTTC.

This chain joins TRBV24-1 and TRBJ2-7; no clear D gene. The CDR3 has 16 amino acids. Between the trimmed V and J ends, which lost 3 bases and 4 bases, there was a span of 18 bases. In germline, CDR1 is KGHDR, CDR2 SFDVKD. The CDR3 region has the DNA TGTGCCACCAGTGATAAAGCAGGAACGGTCCTATACGAGCAGTACTTC. Protein sequence: CATSDKAGTVLYEQYF.

This rearrangement joins TRBV18 to TRBJ2-3; 7 bases map to TRBD2. Trimming took 1 base from V and 0 from J; bases not matched to a gene: 1. The CDR3 has 15 residues. Germline assignment: CDR1 KGHSH and CDR2 LQKENI. The CDR3 reads CASSPLSGSTDTQYF. The CDR3 region has the DNA TGTGCCAGCTCACCACTTAGCGGGAGCACAGATACGCAGTATTTT.

The chain uses TRBV14 and TRBJ2-7; TRBD2 matches at 14 bases. Trimming cost V 2 bases and J 2 bases; bases outside gene matches: 5. Germline V gene lookup returns CDR1 SGHDN and CDR2 FVKESK. The CDR3 contains 17 residues. CDR3: CASSQRVGLAGAYEQYF. In nucleotides, the CDR3 is TGTGCCAGCAGCCAACGCGTGGGACTAGCGGGAGCCTACGAGCAGTACTTC.

The chain combines TRBV12-3 or TRBV12-4 with TRBJ2-5; TRBD2 matches 8 bases. The CDR3 is made up of 13 amino acids. V shed 7 bases, J shed 6 bases, and the junction held 7 bases outside the gene matches. The CDR3 region is CASTQLSGKTQYF. In DNA form, the CDR3 reads TGTGCCAGCACCCAACTTAGCGGGAAGACCCAGTACTTC.

This sequence joins TRBV5-4 and TRBJ2-3; the match to TRBD2 covers 7 bases. From germline, CDR1 is SGHNT and CDR2 YYREEE (reference sequence). The length of the CDR3 is 15 residues. Trimming at V came to 5 bases and at J to 0 bases, leaving 6 bases not matched to a gene. This CDR3 reads CASRSQGGSTDTQYF. In DNA, the CDR3 is TGTGCCAGCAGGTCTCAGGGAGGGAGCACAGATACGCAGTATTTT.

This clone was seen a single time. This chain connects TRBV7-8 to TRBJ2-3; 11 bases agree with TRBD2. This CDR3 is built from 20 residues. V gave up 5 bases and J gave up 1 base; unmatched junction bases: 17. Germline loops: CDR1 SGHVS, CDR2 FQNEAQ. CDR3 in DNA: TGTGCCAGCAGCCCGTCCATGGGTAGCGGGGGGGCCGGGGGCACAGATACGCAGTATTTT. It yields the protein CASSPSMGSGGAGGTDTQYF.

This clone is a singleton in its sample. The chain carries TRBV4-1 and TRBJ1-3; 7 positions match TRBD1. With 2 bases clipped from V and 7 bases from J, the junction kept 8 bases outside the gene matches. The CDR3 has 15 amino acids. Germline V gene sequence: CDR1 MGHRA, CDR2 YSYEKL. CDR3 amino acids: CASSQSTGARNTIYF. CDR3 nucleotides: TGCGCCAGCAGCCAAAGCACAGGGGCTCGGAACACCATATATTTT.

This chain joins TRBV6-5 and TRBJ2-1; 7 bases are a match to TRBD1. Germline-derived CDR1 and CDR2 are MNHEY and SVGAGI. The CDR3 extends over 15 amino acids. With 5 bases clipped from V and 4 bases from J, the junction kept 8 bases outside the gene matches. The CDR3: CASSTRQGDYNEQFF. CDR3 in DNA: TGTGCCAGCAGTACGAGACAGGGAGATTACAATGAGCAGTTCTTC.

V is TRBV11-2 and J is TRBJ2-7; 7 bases fit TRBD1. The CDR3 runs to 13 residues. J was trimmed by 8 bases and V by 4 bases; bases with no gene match: 8. Germline V gene lookup returns CDR1 SGHAT and CDR2 FQNNGV. CDR3 nucleotides: TGTGCCAGCAGCTCGGACAGGACCTCGCAGCAGTACTTC. It codes for CASSSDRTSQQYF.

The chain employs TRBV21-1 and TRBJ2-7; TRBD2 is the table's D call and was not checked against the DNA. TRBV21-1 is a pseudogene segment. The CDR3 sequence is 15 residues long. CDR3 coding DNA: TGTGCCAGCAGCAAAGGTTTTTGCGGGAACCACGAGCAGTACTTC. Translation gives CASSKGFCGNHEQYF.

This clone was seen a single time. The chain carries TRBV9 and TRBJ2-5; D remains unclear. Germline CDR1 is SGDLS and CDR2 is YYNGEE. The CDR3 extends over 14 amino acids. V was clipped by 3 bases and J by 4 bases, with 13 bases between them. For the CDR3, the DNA is TGTGCCAGCAGCGCCGGTATGGGCTTAGAGACCCAGTACTTC. Amino acid sequence: CASSAGMGLETQYF.

The chain recombines TRBV3-1 (or the pseudogene TRBV3-2) with TRBJ1-6, with 7 nucleotides matching TRBD1. The germline V gene has CDR1 LGHDT and CDR2 YNNKEL (reference sequence). The CDR3 consists of 15 residues. Unmatched junction bases numbered 1, after V lost 0 bases and J lost 5 bases. CDR3 loop: CASSQEGQNNSPLHF. DNA for the CDR3: TGTGCCAGCAGCCAAGAGGGACAGAATAATTCACCCCTCCACTTT.

The chain is built from TRBV5-1 and TRBJ1-5; TRBD1 might be the D (6 bases). Germline V gene sequence: CDR1 SGHRS, CDR2 YFSETQ. The CDR3 loop spans 14 amino acids. Trimming shortened V by 2 bases and J by 5 bases, and 11 bases separated the two germline ends. DNA for the CDR3: TGCGCCAGCAGCTTCGGGACATCAGATCAGCCCCAGCATTTT. This translates into CASSFGTSDQPQHF.

This clone was observed once. The chain combines TRBV29-1 with TRBJ1-1; D unclear. The germline CDR1 and CDR2 sequences are SQVTM and ANQGSEA. CDR3 length: 14 residues. V was clipped by 6 bases and J by 4 bases, with 18 bases between them. Here the CDR3 reads CSVREGSGLTEAFF. In DNA form, the CDR3 reads TGCAGCGTCCGGGAAGGGTCCGGGCTCACTGAAGCTTTCTTT.

This chain connects TRBV6-6 to TRBJ2-3, with 10 nucleotides matching TRBD1. V shed 6 bases and J 4 bases; nucleotides not matched to a gene: 4. The germline gives CDR1 MNHNY, CDR2 SVGAGI (reference sequence). This CDR3 is built from 14 residues. CDR3 DNA: TGTGCCAGCAGCCGCGGACAGGGGGCAGATACGCAGTATTTT. This gives the protein CASSRGQGADTQYF.

J is TRBJ1-2 and V is TRBV6-6; 7 nucleotides line up with TRBD1. The V gene's germline CDR1 is MNHNY and CDR2 SVGAGI (reference sequence). Trimming removed 7 bases from V and 4 bases from J; junction bases left unmatched: 6. CDR3 length: 13 residues. The CDR3 spells CASILQGTYGYTF. The DNA for the CDR3 is TGTGCCAGCATCCTACAGGGGACCTATGGCTACACCTTC.

V and J are TRBV28 and TRBJ1-5; D is perhaps TRBD1 (6 bases). Trimming took off 3 bases at V and 2 bases at J, with 11 bases between the two ends. This CDR3 comprises 15 residues. Germline loops: CDR1 MDHEN, CDR2 SYDVKM. The CDR3 loop reads CASSLAPGGNQPQHF. CDR3 in DNA: TGTGCCAGCAGTTTGGCCCCAGGGGGCAATCAGCCCCAGCATTTT.

The chain carries TRBV29-1 and TRBJ1-2; 7 bases map to TRBD1. Germline V gene lookup returns CDR1 SQVTM and CDR2 ANQGSEA. This CDR3 contains 14 residues. Trimming cost V 7 bases and J 2 bases; bases outside gene matches: 10. CDR3 nucleotide sequence: TGCAGCGGGAAAACAGACAGGGCGAACTATGGCTACACCTTC. Its protein is CSGKTDRANYGYTF.